This TCR beta chain was found in a study of T-cell reconstitution after alpha-beta-depleted transplantation in children. In this sample, this clonotype turned up a few times. Unique molecular identifiers featured in how the TCRbeta library was prepared. MiXCR was run by TCRdb on the PCR reads, yielding one entry per CDR3 protein. The sample has a few hundred thousand distinct CDR3 sequences; approximately 30% are singletons. Trimming cost V 6 bases and J 7 bases; bases outside gene matches: 5. This CDR3 is built from 14 residues. V is TRBV12-3 or TRBV12-4 and J is TRBJ2-4; 11 nucleotides match TRBD2. The source was PBMCs, collected before TCRalphabeta/CD19-depleted stem cell transplant. This sequence was found in a boy younger than two with Wiskott-Aldrich syndrome, due to receive a stem cell transplant. The CDR3 sequence: CASRLTSGSNIQYF. The CDR3 DNA sequence: TGTGCCAGCAGGTTAACTAGCGGGAGTAACATTCAGTACTTC.